This T cell receptor beta chain was documented in a study of T-cell memory formation after mild COVID-19. Study details: There were largely donor-specific TCR clusters.

From 5'RACE with constant-segment primers came TCR alpha and TCR beta cDNA libraries that carried sample barcodes and UMIs. TCRdb independently ran MiXCR on the 5' RACE reads; one entry per CDR3 protein. The table lists roughly 280,000 distinct CDR3 sequences, about 17% of them singletons, with 22% in the top ten. The receptor's source is a man younger than 30 who had mild COVID-19 (a few samples of this study predate the infection). Cell type and time point are not known. Sequenced material: PBMCs or a T cell subset sorted from them (not recorded which).

The CDR3: CASSRGLKETQYF. For the CDR3, the DNA is TGTGCCAGCAGCCGGGGACTCAAAGAGACCCAGTACTTC. The chain couples TRBV7-3 to TRBJ2-5; D is perhaps TRBD2 (6 bases). CDR3 length equals 13 residues. Germline V gene sequence: CDR1 SGHTA, CDR2 FQGTGA. V was shortened by 5 bases and J by 3 bases, with 10 bases between the two germline ends.